This T cell receptor (beta chain) is from a study of neurological immune-mediated disorders. Overall study results and limits: No sharing of CDR3 amino acid sequences was observed among expanded clones across subjects, suggesting private repertoires in all groups. HTLV-1-associated myelopathy led in TCR clonal expansion, while multiple sclerosis ranked lowest, below healthy controls.

Indicated time point: longitudinal time-point 1 (baseline). This clonotype was found a few times. The antigen is not known. The making of cDNA relied on 5'RACE with 10-nucleotide random UMIs. TCRdb re-derived calls from the 5' RACE reads in MiXCR, one entry per CDR3 protein. The sample consists of 71,000 or so distinct CDR3 sequences, roughly 13% of them appearing once. Germline CDR1 reads WNHNN; CDR2 reads SYGVQD (reference sequence). The length of the CDR3 is 13 residues. Trimming took off 0 bases at V and 7 bases at J, with 10 bases between the two ends. The TCR comes from a female donor with HTLV-1-associated myelopathy (HAM/TSP). The sequenced material came from PBMCs. J is TRBJ2-7 and V is TRBV10-1; D is unresolved. CDR3 loop: CASSESVFGEQYF. For the CDR3, the DNA is TGCGCCAGCAGTGAGTCAGTCTTCGGGGAGCAGTACTTC.